Listed here is a single T cell receptor (beta chain). This entry belongs to a study of blood T cells in healthy people across ages. Study at large: There was about one barcoded beta molecule captured by template switching per two T cells.

Trimming shortened V by 5 bases and J by 7 bases, and 18 bases separated the two germline ends. Germline V gene data show CDR1 as SEHNR and CDR2 as FQNEAQ (reference sequence). This CDR3 is built from 15 residues. Next came a second PCR, run for 7 to 11 cycles, which used a sample-barcoded 5' primer along with a J-beta primer mix. Through a template-switch adaptor with 12 random nucleotides, each cDNA molecule received a tag. TCRdb reprocessed the 5' RACE reads via MiXCR and lists one record per CDR3 protein. The top ten clones hold approximately 23% of a sample with hundreds of thousands of distinct CDR3 sequences, 55% to 70% of them seen once.

The sequence was collected from a man younger than 45 in good health. Sequencing was done on a sample of blood. The rearrangement uses TRBV7-9 and TRBJ2-1; possibly TRBD2 for D (6 bases). In nucleotides, the CDR3 is TGTGCCAGCAGCCACACCCTCCTCCGGGAGAATGAGCAGTTCTTC. Its translation: CASSHTLLRENEQFF.